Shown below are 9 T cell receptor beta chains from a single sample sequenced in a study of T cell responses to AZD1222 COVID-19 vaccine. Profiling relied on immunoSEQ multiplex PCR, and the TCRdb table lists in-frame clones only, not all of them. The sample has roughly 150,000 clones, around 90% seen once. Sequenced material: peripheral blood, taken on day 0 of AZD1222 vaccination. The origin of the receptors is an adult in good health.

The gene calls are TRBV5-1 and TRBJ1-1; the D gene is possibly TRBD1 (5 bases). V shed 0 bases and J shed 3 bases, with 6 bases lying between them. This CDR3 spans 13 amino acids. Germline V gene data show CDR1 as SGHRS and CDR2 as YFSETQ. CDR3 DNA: TGCGCCAGCAGCTTGGGCAGGGACACTGAAGCTTTCTTT. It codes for CASSLGRDTEAFF.

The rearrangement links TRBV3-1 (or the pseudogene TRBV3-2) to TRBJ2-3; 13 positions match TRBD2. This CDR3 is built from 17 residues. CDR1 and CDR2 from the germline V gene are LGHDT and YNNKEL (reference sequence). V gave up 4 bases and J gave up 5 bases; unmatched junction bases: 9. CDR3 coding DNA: TGTGCCAGCAGCCTCCGAACTAGCGGGGGGGCAGAAGATACGCAGTATTTT. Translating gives CASSLRTSGGAEDTQYF.

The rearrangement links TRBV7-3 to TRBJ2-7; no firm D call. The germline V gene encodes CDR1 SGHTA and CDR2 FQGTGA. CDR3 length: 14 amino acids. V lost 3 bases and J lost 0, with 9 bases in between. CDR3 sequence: CASSFDGNSYEQYF. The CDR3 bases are TGTGCCAGCAGCTTCGATGGCAACTCCTACGAGCAGTACTTC.

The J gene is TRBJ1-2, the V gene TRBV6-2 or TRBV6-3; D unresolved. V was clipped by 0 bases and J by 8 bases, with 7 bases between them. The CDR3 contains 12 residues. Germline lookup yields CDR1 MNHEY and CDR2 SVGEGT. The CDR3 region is CASSYSGNGYTF. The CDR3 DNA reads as TGTGCCAGCAGTTACTCAGGGAACGGCTACACCTTC.

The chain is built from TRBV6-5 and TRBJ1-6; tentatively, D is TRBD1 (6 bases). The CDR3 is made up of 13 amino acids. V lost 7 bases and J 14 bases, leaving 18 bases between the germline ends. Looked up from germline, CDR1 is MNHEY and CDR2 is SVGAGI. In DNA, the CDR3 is TGTGCCAGCACCTCCAGGGGCAGTCGGGCCCTCCACTTT. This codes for CASTSRGSRALHF.

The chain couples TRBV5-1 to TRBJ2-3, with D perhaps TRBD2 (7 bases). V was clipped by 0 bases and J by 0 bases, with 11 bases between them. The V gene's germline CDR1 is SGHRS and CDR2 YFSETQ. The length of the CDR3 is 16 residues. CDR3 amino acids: CASSLVAGASTDTQYF. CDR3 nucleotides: TGCGCCAGCAGCTTGGTGGCGGGGGCGAGCACAGATACGCAGTATTTT.

The CDR3 sequence is CASSLEETQYF. The CDR3 coding sequence is TGTGCCAGCAGTTTAGAAGAGACCCAGTACTTC. The chain employs TRBV6-5 and TRBJ2-5; D is unclear. The germline gives CDR1 MNHEY, CDR2 SVGAGI. The CDR3 has 11 amino acids. V shed 4 bases and J shed 3 bases, with 3 bases lying between them.

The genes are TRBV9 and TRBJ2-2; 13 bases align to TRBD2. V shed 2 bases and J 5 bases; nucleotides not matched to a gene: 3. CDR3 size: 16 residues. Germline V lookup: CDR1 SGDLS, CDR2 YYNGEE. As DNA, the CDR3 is TGTGCCAGCAGCGTCGGACTAGCGGGGGATACCGGGGAGCTGTTTTTT. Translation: CASSVGLAGDTGELFF.

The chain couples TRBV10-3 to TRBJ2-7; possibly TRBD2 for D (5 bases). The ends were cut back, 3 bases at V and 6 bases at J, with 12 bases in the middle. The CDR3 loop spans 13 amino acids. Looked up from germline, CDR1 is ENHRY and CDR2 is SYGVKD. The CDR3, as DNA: TGTGCCATCAGTGACGGGCTAGAGGGCGAGCAGTACTTC. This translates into CAISDGLEGEQYF.